A single sample gave rise to the 24 T cell receptor beta chains below, sequenced in a study of cytomegalovirus exposure and HLA in healthy donors. PCR amplification relied on 60 Vbeta primers (plus 13 Jbeta primers). Sequenced by immunoSEQ multiplex PCR; TCRdb stores in-frame clones only, minus some. The table lists roughly 170,000 clones, roughly four fifths of them singletons, with over 1.5% in the top ten. The sample taken for sequencing was PBMCs. Source of these receptors: a man aged 45-60 years in good health and CMV-seronegative.

Details on this clone: One junction end does not reproduce the germline sequence, and a read error may be involved. The chain carries TRBV7-9 and TRBJ2-7, with 9 bases lining up with TRBD2. This CDR3 region has 16 residues. Germline values: CDR1 SEHNR, CDR2 FQNEAQ (reference sequence). The CDR3 is CSSSPPRSGSSYEQYF. In nucleotides, the CDR3 is TGTTCCAGCAGCCCTCCCCGTAGCGGGAGCTCCTACGAGCAGTACTTC.

The chain employs TRBV5-4 and TRBJ2-3, with TRBD1 identical over 7 bases. The CDR3 is 16 residues long. V lost 4 bases, J lost 1 base, and 9 bases stayed unmatched. Germline V gene sequence: CDR1 SGHNT, CDR2 YYREEE (reference sequence). The CDR3 coding sequence is TGTGCCAGCAGCCACGGGACAGCCCTACGCACAGATACGCAGTATTTT. It codes for CASSHGTALRTDTQYF. The whole variable domain, remainder taken from reference TRBV5-4 and TRBJ2-3, is ETGVTQSPTHLIKTRGQQVTLRCSSQSGHNTVSWYQQALGQGPQFIFQYYREEENGRGNFPPRFSGLQFPNYSSELNVNALELDDSALYLCASSHGTALRTDTQYFGPGTRLTVL.

The chain combines TRBV29-1 with TRBJ1-5, with D uncertain. The ends were cut back, 3 bases at V and 0 bases at J, with 3 bases in the middle. The CDR3 is 12 residues long. Germline V gene data show CDR1 as SQVTM and CDR2 as ANQGSEA. CDR3 bases: TGCAGCGTTGACAATAGCAATCAGCCCCAGCATTTT. As protein: CSVDNSNQPQHF.

As regards this clone: A read error may account for a junction end that differs from germline. V and J are TRBV13 and TRBJ1-3; the D gene is possibly TRBD1 (6 bases). Germline CDR1 is PRHDT and CDR2 is FYEKMQ (reference sequence). The CDR3 is made up of 14 amino acids. The CDR3 loop is CASSLSGAGNAIYF. DNA of the CDR3: TGTGCCAGCAGCTTGTCAGGGGCTGGAAACGCCATATATTTT.

The chain links TRBV6-5 to TRBJ1-1, with D maybe TRBD1 (5 bases). The CDR3 spans 15 residues. Trimming stripped 6 bases from V and 1 base from J, with 15 bases between. Germline CDR1 MNHEY, CDR2 SVGAGI. The CDR3 protein is CASRRLGQPNTEAFF. DNA of the CDR3: TGTGCCAGCAGACGACTGGGGCAGCCGAACACTGAAGCTTTCTTT.

The rearrangement links TRBV29-1 to TRBJ2-6, with D unresolved. Germline values: CDR1 SQVTM, CDR2 ANQGSEA. The CDR3 is made up of 13 amino acids. The V end was cut by 4 bases, the J end by 0 bases, with 4 bases between. In DNA, the CDR3 is TGCAGCGTTGCGGTCTCTGGGGCCAACGTCCTGACTTTC. Amino acid sequence: CSVAVSGANVLTF.

The DNA of the CDR3 is TGTGCCAGCTCACCACCGGGACTAGCAGGGGGTGAGCAGTTCTTC. As protein: CASSPPGLAGGEQFF. This rearrangement joins TRBV18 to TRBJ2-1, with 9 bases matching TRBD2. J gave up 9 bases and V 0 bases, and 6 bases lay outside the gene matches. CDR3 length: 15 residues. The germline CDR1 and CDR2 sequences are KGHSH and LQKENI.

This chain links TRBV27 with TRBJ1-1; D call uncertain. V shed 5 bases and J shed 0 bases, with 19 bases lying between them. The CDR3 is made up of 17 amino acids. The V gene's germline CDR1 is MNHEY and CDR2 SMNVEV (reference sequence). The CDR3 region is CASSAIPDITVNTEAFF. CDR3 DNA: TGTGCCAGCAGTGCAATCCCGGATATAACAGTGAACACTGAAGCTTTCTTT.

V and J are TRBV6-1 and TRBJ2-5, with D unclear. Trimming shortened V by 2 bases and J by 5 bases, and 18 bases separated the two germline ends. Per the germline V gene, CDR1 is MNHNS and CDR2 is SASEGT. This CDR3 spans 16 amino acids. CDR3 coding DNA: TGTGCCAGCAGTGAACCTATTTTGCGTGCTTGGGAGACCCAGTACTTC. It encodes CASSEPILRAWETQYF.

This chain joins TRBV7-3 and TRBJ2-1, with 14 positions matching TRBD2. The CDR3 has 14 residues. Germline V lookup: CDR1 SGHTA, CDR2 FQGTGA. J was trimmed by 15 bases and V by 5 bases; bases with no gene match: 9. CDR3 DNA sequence: TGTGCCAGCAGCACGGGACTAGCGGGAGAATCCCGGTTCTTC. Its translation: CASSTGLAGESRFF.

About this clone itself: Relative to the germline gene, one junction end is altered; a read error may explain this. This chain connects TRBV7-9 to TRBJ1-1, with TRBD1 as a possible D gene (6 bases). The germline V gene has CDR1 SEHNR and CDR2 FQNEAQ (reference sequence). This CDR3 region has 17 residues. CDR3 in DNA: TGTTCCAGCAGCCCCAGCGGGGGGGGGCTCCCGGCACTTGAAGCTTTCTTT. Protein product: CSSSPSGGGLPALEAFF.

The chain couples TRBV21-1 to TRBJ2-5; the table assigns TRBD2, which was not confirmed against the DNA. TRBV21-1 is reported as a pseudogene. CDR3 length equals 11 residues. This CDR3 is CASASGETQYF. The CDR3 nucleotides read TGTGCCAGCGCCTCGGGGGAGACCCAGTACTTC.

The chain recombines TRBV5-6 with TRBJ1-2; D remains unclear. V lost 1 base and J 0 bases, leaving 16 bases between the germline ends. Germline CDR1 is SGHDT and CDR2 is YYEEEE. The CDR3 covers 17 residues. The chain's CDR3 is CASSLFNSWWSNYGYTF. The CDR3 region has the DNA TGTGCCAGCAGCTTGTTCAACTCCTGGTGGTCTAACTATGGCTACACCTTC.

This rearrangement joins TRBV6-5 to TRBJ2-7; 7 positions agree with TRBD1. The CDR3 runs to 14 residues. CDR1 is MNHEY and CDR2 is SVGAGI in the germline V gene. V was pared by 1 base and J by 4 bases, with 4 bases of the junction left unmatched. The CDR3 is CASSYWDRPYEQYF. CDR3 DNA sequence: TGTGCCAGCAGTTACTGGGACAGACCTTACGAGCAGTACTTC.

The V gene is TRBV5-1, the J gene TRBJ1-1, with 8 bases matching TRBD1. Germline V lookup: CDR1 SGHRS, CDR2 YFSETQ. Germline trimming cut 4 bases from V and 1 base from J; bases unmatched to any gene: 6. This CDR3 contains 15 residues. The CDR3 spells CASSLTGVTNTEAFF. In DNA, the CDR3 is TGCGCCAGCAGCCTGACAGGGGTGACGAACACTGAAGCTTTCTTT.

The V and J genes are TRBV27 and TRBJ2-7; D uncertain. Trimming took off 6 bases at V and 3 bases at J, with 18 bases between the two ends. This CDR3 region has 15 residues. From germline, CDR1 is MNHEY and CDR2 SMNVEV (reference sequence). CDR3 sequence: CASSRDSLNYYEQYF. Written as DNA, the CDR3 is TGTGCCAGCAGCCGAGACTCTCTCAACTACTACGAGCAGTACTTC.

The chain carries TRBV5-1 and TRBJ2-3, with 8 bases aligning to TRBD1. V dropped 5 bases and J dropped 3; count of bases not matched to a gene: 5. The length of the CDR3 is 14 residues. Germline values: CDR1 SGHRS, CDR2 YFSETQ. CDR3 nucleotide sequence: TGCGCCAGCAGTCAGGACAGGGTAACAGATACGCAGTATTTT. It codes for CASSQDRVTDTQYF.

The chain links TRBV10-3 to TRBJ2-7, with D possibly TRBD2 on 5 matching bases. Germline assignment: CDR1 ENHRY and CDR2 SYGVKD. This CDR3 has 13 residues. CDR3 coding DNA: TGTGCTTCCGCCAGTCGCGGGCTCTACGAGCAGTACTTC. Translating it yields CASASRGLYEQYF.

The V and J genes are TRBV9 and TRBJ2-3; possible D gene TRBD1, 5 bases. CDR1 is SGDLS, CDR2 YYNGEE, per germline. V was shortened by 0 bases and J by 2 bases, with 10 bases between the two germline ends. The CDR3 loop spans 15 amino acids. The CDR3: CASSVVQGPTDTQYF. CDR3 DNA: TGTGCCAGCAGCGTAGTTCAGGGCCCCACAGATACGCAGTATTTT.

About this clone: The junction departs from the called germline gene at one end, perhaps through a read error. The sample holds other DNA sequences that translate to the same CDR3. The chain uses TRBV18 and TRBJ1-5, with 7 bases that match TRBD1. The CDR3 runs to 14 residues. From germline, CDR1 is KGHSH and CDR2 LQKENI. The CDR3 loop is CASSPGQSNQPQHF. In DNA, the CDR3 is TGCGCCAGCTCACCGGGACAGAGCAATCAGCCCCAGCATTTT.

The rearrangement uses TRBV6-1 and TRBJ2-3, with 15 bases fitting TRBD2. The CDR3 consists of 19 residues. After removal of 3 bases from V and 4 bases from J, the junction contained 11 bases not matched to a gene. Per germline, CDR1 MNHNS and CDR2 SASEGT. The CDR3 spells CASSDLPGLAGGRSDTQYF. The CDR3, as DNA: TGTGCCAGCAGTGATCTACCGGGACTAGCGGGGGGCCGGTCAGATACGCAGTATTTT.

The gene calls are TRBV7-2 and TRBJ1-5; 9 bases fit TRBD1. CDR1 and CDR2 from the germline V gene are SGHTA and FQGNSA. CDR3 length: 16 residues. V shed 5 bases and J 5 bases; nucleotides not matched to a gene: 10. The CDR3 protein is CASSLKGGTGHQPQHF. For the CDR3, the DNA is TGTGCCAGCAGCCTTAAGGGTGGGACAGGGCATCAGCCCCAGCATTTT.

V gene TRBV6-1 combines with J gene TRBJ2-5; no reliable D call. In germline, CDR1 is MNHNS, CDR2 SASEGT. This CDR3 spans 11 amino acids. The V gene lost 7 bases and the J gene lost 4 bases, with 7 bases spanning the gap. DNA for the CDR3: TGTGCCAGCACAGAGCGAGAGACCCAGTACTTC. This codes for CASTERETQYF.

This clone was detected once. The V call is TRBV5-5, the J call TRBJ2-1, with 10 bases lining up with TRBD2. The CDR3 sequence is 14 residues long. The V gene end was trimmed by 0 bases and the J gene end by 15 bases; junction bases not matched to a gene: 9. Germline CDR1 reads SGHKS; CDR2 reads YYEKEE (reference sequence). The CDR3 region is CASSLESGGASGFF. The CDR3 nucleotides are TGTGCCAGCAGCTTGGAGAGCGGGGGGGCCTCGGGGTTCTTC.